This TCR beta chain was observed in a study of metastatic and nonmetastatic thyroid tumors (dated by TCRdb to 2020 to 2021). Some background on the complete study: Repertoires were compared across peripheral blood and tumor or nodule tissue samples from malignant and benign thyroid patients.

Trimming removed 3 bases from V and 4 bases from J, leaving 9 bases between the germline ends. The CDR3 has 13 amino acids, counting the end cysteine and phenylalanine. The entry retains the CDR3 DNA only, 39 bases that are in frame from base 1. The CDR1 and CDR2 encoded by the germline V gene (reference sequence) are MNHEY and SMNVEV. This clone came up a few times. Its recognized antigen is unknown. Qualities for individual bases were not recorded, and no much larger clone is one base off. Library generation was performed with PCR. The instrument was an Illumina HiSeq 4000. The TCR beta-chain CDR3 region of each patient was profiled by high-throughput sequencing. As for the authors' bioinformatics: Drawing on CDR3 differences between clinicopathological groups, the researchers built a classifier meant to tell apart patients with distant-metastatic papillary thyroid cancer. The Shannon index was used to measure repertoire diversity, and the Morisita-Horn index was used to measure how similar tumor and blood repertoires were. Using fastp at Q25 and MiXCR, TCRdb reprocessed the public reads and kept productive beta chains. In this record, the V and J calls reflect TCRdb's handling and not the investigators' own analysis. The sample table shows around 30,000 clones, and about 19% are seen once. The ten top clones hold over 6.5% of the sample.

The study at large found these results: TCR beta diversity was reported as significantly higher in malignant tumors than in benign nodules, in both blood and tumor samples.

Before undergoing thyroid surgery, none of the patients had been given any kind of treatment. Using T-cell receptor beta sequencing, the researchers looked back retrospectively at clinical samples from patients, gathered between about 2012 and 2019. The sequenced material came from blood. This clonotype was sampled from a female donor with papillary thyroid cancer or a benign thyroid nodule (not recorded which). Some clones in this sample may be carry-over from other donors' samples. The chain employs TRBV27 and TRBJ1-2; the D gene cannot be resolved reliably. CDR3 protein: CASSLRSGYGYTF. The sequenced DNA: TGTGCCAGCAGTTTGAGGTCTGGCTATGGCTACACCTTC.